Below, 17 T cell receptor beta chains from the same sample are listed, as sequenced in a study of human T cells and chemical hapten exposure. TCRdb re-called the RACE reads with MiXCR, one entry per CDR3 protein. The sample holds about 380,000 distinct CDR3 sequences, around 4.8% seen once. Time point specified: patch test 1, 2 weeks after DPC sensitization. Specified treatment: therapeutic diphenylcyclopropenone sensitization with weekly scalp DPC. This material consisted of whole blood, taken in connection with sensitization to the hapten diphenylcyclopropenone (DPC). The receptor set was obtained from a woman in her forties or fifties with alopecia areata. Some clones in this sample may be carry-over from other donors' samples.

This clonotype was observed a few times. This rearrangement joins TRBV12-5 to TRBJ1-6; D call uncertain. The CDR3 sequence is 12 residues long. From germline, CDR1 is LGHNT and CDR2 FRNRAP. Trimming stripped 4 bases from V and 14 bases from J, with 12 bases between. CDR3 coding DNA: TGTGCTAGTGGTTCCTCTGTAGGAACCCTCCACTTT. Translation: CASGSSVGTLHF.

This clonotype showed up many times. This chain connects TRBV28 to TRBJ1-1; D is ambiguous. This CDR3 region has 12 residues. The V end lost 10 bases, the J end lost 0 bases, and 9 bases lay between the germline ends. Germline lookup yields CDR1 MDHEN and CDR2 SYDVKM. Here the CDR3 DNA reads TGTGCCACCCTAGGCATGAACACTGAAGCTTTCTTT. Translating gives CATLGMNTEAFF.

In this sample, this clonotype turned up many times. V usage is TRBV27 and J usage is TRBJ2-7, with 8 bases that match TRBD2. Germline assignment: CDR1 MNHEY and CDR2 SMNVEV (reference sequence). The ends lost 2 bases at V and 0 bases at J; junction bases unmatched: 15. This CDR3 is 19 amino acids long. The CDR3 is CASSLLHPSLAVLSYEQYF. In nucleotides, the CDR3 is TGTGCCAGCAGTTTACTGCACCCCTCACTAGCGGTCCTCTCCTACGAGCAGTACTTC.

This chain links TRBV4-3 with TRBJ2-2; tentatively, D is TRBD2 (6 bases). V dropped 1 base and J dropped 2 bases, with 14 bases sitting between them. Germline values: CDR1 LGHNA, CDR2 YSLEER. The CDR3 covers 17 residues. The CDR3 region is CASSQAPTRGNTGELFF. CDR3 bases: TGCGCCAGCAGCCAAGCGCCGACTAGGGGTAACACCGGGGAGCTGTTTTTT.

This clonotype was seen only a few times. The rearrangement uses TRBV6-1 and TRBJ2-1; TRBD2 matches 7 bases. After removal of 6 bases from V and 1 base from J, the junction contained 3 bases not matched to a gene. Germline lookup yields CDR1 MNHNS and CDR2 SASEGT. The CDR3 totals 14 residues. CDR3 protein: CASRRENSYNEQFF. Here the CDR3 DNA reads TGTGCCAGCAGGCGGGAGAATTCCTACAATGAGCAGTTCTTC.

This clonotype has more than one count but fewer than ten. The J gene is TRBJ2-7, the V gene TRBV20-1, with a weak D call TRBD2 (5 bases). The CDR3 spans 14 residues. Germline V gives CDR1 DFQATT, CDR2 SNEGSKA (reference sequence). V was cut by 0 bases and J by 2 bases, with 11 bases left in between. CDR3 residues: CSAREQSGTYEQYF. The DNA for the CDR3 is TGCAGTGCTAGAGAGCAGAGCGGAACCTACGAGCAGTACTTC.

This clonotype turned up a few times. This chain joins TRBV9 and TRBJ1-5, with TRBD1 matching 7 bases. V trimming: 4 bases; J trimming: 4 bases; junction bases outside the gene matches: 14. The CDR3 length is 17 residues. Germline V lookup: CDR1 SGDLS, CDR2 YYNGEE. The CDR3 loop is CASSHPFGDRPNQPQHF. The DNA for the CDR3 is TGTGCCAGCAGCCACCCTTTCGGGGACAGACCGAATCAGCCCCAGCATTTT.

As regards this clonotype: A much larger clone lies a single base off, so this may be a read error. The rearrangement uses TRBV20-1 and TRBJ1-1; the D is unclear. Trimming left V 0 bases short and J 5 bases short, with 16 bases between. The germline V gene has CDR1 DFQATT and CDR2 SNEGSKA (reference sequence). The CDR3 sequence is 15 residues long. The CDR3 DNA follows: TGCAGTGCTAGAGATGGTTTGGATTTCAGTACTGAAGCTTTCTTT. This codes for CSARDGLDFSTEAFF.

The sample holds a few counts of this clonotype. V is TRBV10-1 and J is TRBJ2-7, with TRBD1 as a possible D gene (5 bases). The V gene's germline CDR1 is WNHNN and CDR2 SYGVQD (reference sequence). Trimming shortened V by 3 bases and J by 6 bases, and 12 bases separated the two germline ends. CDR3 length: 13 amino acids. The CDR3, as DNA: TGCGCCAGCAGTGATCAGGGATTAAGCGAGCAGTACTTC. The encoded protein is CASSDQGLSEQYF.

This clonotype was seen repeatedly, ten times or more. The rearrangement joins TRBV29-1 to TRBJ1-1, with 10 bases matching TRBD1. The CDR3 length is 13 residues. CDR1 is SQVTM, CDR2 ANQGSEA, per germline. J gave up 5 bases and V 4 bases, and 4 bases lay outside the gene matches. The CDR3 loop is CSVVRTGGTEAFF. CDR3 coding DNA: TGCAGCGTTGTTCGGACAGGGGGGACTGAAGCTTTCTTT.

This clonotype was seen ten or more times. The chain uses TRBV7-6 and TRBJ1-1; 8 bases line up with TRBD1. The CDR3 sequence is 16 residues long. Germline trimming cut 1 base from V and 3 bases from J; bases unmatched to any gene: 7. CDR1 is SGHVS, CDR2 FNYEAQ, per germline. CDR3 nucleotides: TGTGCCAGCAGCTTAGGGCAGGGGGCTCGGTACACTGAAGCTTTCTTT. Its translation is CASSLGQGARYTEAFF.

The chain is built from TRBV20-1 and TRBJ1-6, with TRBD1 identical over 8 bases. V dropped 3 bases and J dropped 0; count of bases not matched to a gene: 4. This CDR3 contains 16 residues. Germline V gene sequence: CDR1 DFQATT, CDR2 SNEGSKA (reference sequence). CDR3 bases: TGCAGTGCTAGTAGACAGGGGAGCTCCTATAATTCACCCCTCCACTTT. Translated: CSASRQGSSYNSPLHF.

Only a few counts were recorded for this clonotype. The DNA of the CDR3 is TGTGCCAGCAGTTTGGACAGGAAGTCCTACGAGCAGTACTTC. As protein: CASSLDRKSYEQYF. This chain links TRBV27 with TRBJ2-7, with 7 bases lining up with TRBD1. The CDR3 loop spans 14 amino acids. Germline V gives CDR1 MNHEY, CDR2 SMNVEV (reference sequence). V gave up 3 bases and J gave up 1 base; unmatched junction bases: 3.

The sample holds many counts of this clonotype. V usage is TRBV18 and J usage is TRBJ2-5; D gene ambiguous. Deletions cut 1 base from V and 5 bases from J, with 14 bases between. The germline V gene encodes CDR1 KGHSH and CDR2 LQKENI. The CDR3 has 15 amino acids. DNA for the CDR3: TGTGCCAGCTCACCACGATCCAGAGACACGGAGACCCAGTACTTC. It translates to CASSPRSRDTETQYF.

This chain uses TRBV20-1 with TRBJ2-2, with 11 nucleotides matching TRBD1. Germline-derived CDR1 and CDR2 are DFQATT and SNEGSKA (reference sequence). V was pared by 6 bases and J by 4 bases, with 7 bases of the junction left unmatched. CDR3 length: 15 amino acids. CDR3: CSARTGGAGTGELFF. The DNA of the CDR3 is TGCAGTGCCAGGACAGGGGGCGCGGGCACCGGGGAGCTGTTTTTT.

In this sample, this clonotype turned up many times. The J gene is TRBJ2-7, the V gene TRBV7-9; tentatively, D is TRBD1 (5 bases). The germline V gene encodes CDR1 SEHNR and CDR2 FQNEAQ (reference sequence). V was trimmed by 2 bases and J by 3 bases, leaving 14 bases between them. This CDR3 is 15 amino acids long. For the CDR3, the DNA is TGTGCCAGCAGCTTAAGGGGTCAGACTGACTACGAGCAGTACTTC. It translates to CASSLRGQTDYEQYF.

This clonotype was recorded many times. V is TRBV7-2 and J is TRBJ2-5, with 8 bases aligning to TRBD2. In germline, CDR1 is SGHTA, CDR2 FQGNSA. V shed 5 bases and J 5 bases; nucleotides not matched to a gene: 7. The CDR3 contains 14 residues. The CDR3 loop is CASSPGLGPETQYF. CDR3 sequence (DNA): TGTGCCAGCAGCCCGGGACTAGGCCCGGAGACCCAGTACTTC.